The rows below give T cell receptor beta chains drawn from one sample of a study of cytotoxic CD8 clonotypes in ibrutinib-treated CLL. Measured with immunoSEQ multiplex PCR; TCRdb has only the in-frame clones, and not every one. The data hold over 250,000 clones, with 65% to 85% observed a single time. The sample consisted of PBMCs, taken at disease progression, from a patient treated with ibrutinib. All receptors derive from a human donor with chronic lymphocytic leukemia. Both conserved end residues are trimmed from each CDR3.

cdr3_aa | j_call | v_call | cdr3_length
ASSQLGETQY | TRBJ2-5 | TRBV14 | 10
ASSNWGEGETQY | TRBJ2-5 | TRBV19 | 12
ASSEWYEETQY | TRBJ2-5 | TRBV2 | 11
ASSLGLAVSSSYNEQF | TRBJ2-1 | TRBV7-9 | 16
SVEDSMWAAQETQY | TRBJ2-5 | TRBV29-1 | 14
ATQSPRSGNTIY | TRBJ1-3 | TRBV6-5 | 12
AISEGQWEKLF | TRBJ1-4 | TRBV10-3 | 11
ASSPGQGYQETQY | TRBJ2-5 | TRBV28 | 13
ASSLAGLANEQF | TRBJ2-1 | TRBV11-2 | 12
ASSLRGGSTDTQY | TRBJ2-3 | TRBV28 | 13
ASSYRGSSSYEQY | TRBJ2-7 | TRBV5-1 | 13
ASSLGGVPGEQY | TRBJ2-7 | TRBV5-5 | 12